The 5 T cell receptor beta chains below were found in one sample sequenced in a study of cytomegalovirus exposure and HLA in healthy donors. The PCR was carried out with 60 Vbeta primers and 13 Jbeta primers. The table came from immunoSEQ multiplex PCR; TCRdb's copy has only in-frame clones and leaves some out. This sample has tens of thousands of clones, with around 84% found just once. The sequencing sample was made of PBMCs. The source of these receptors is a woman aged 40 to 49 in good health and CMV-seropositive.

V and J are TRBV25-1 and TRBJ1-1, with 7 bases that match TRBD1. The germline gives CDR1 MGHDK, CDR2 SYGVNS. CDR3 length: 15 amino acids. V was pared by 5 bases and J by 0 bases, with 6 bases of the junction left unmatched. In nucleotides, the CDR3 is TGTGCCAGCAGTACCCCGGGACAGTTGAACACTGAAGCTTTCTTT. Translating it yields CASSTPGQLNTEAFF.

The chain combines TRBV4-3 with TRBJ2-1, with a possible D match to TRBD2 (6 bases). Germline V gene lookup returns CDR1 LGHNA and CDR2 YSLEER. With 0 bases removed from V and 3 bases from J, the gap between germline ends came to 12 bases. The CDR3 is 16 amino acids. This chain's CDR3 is CASSQDGTPLYNEQFF. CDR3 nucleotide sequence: TGCGCCAGCAGCCAAGATGGGACTCCCCTCTACAATGAGCAGTTCTTC.

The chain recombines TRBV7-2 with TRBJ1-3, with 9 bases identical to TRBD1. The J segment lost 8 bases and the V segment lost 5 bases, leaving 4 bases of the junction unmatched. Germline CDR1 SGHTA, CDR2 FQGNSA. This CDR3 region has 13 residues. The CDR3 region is CASSRQGEDTIYF. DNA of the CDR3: TGTGCCAGCAGCCGACAGGGGGAGGACACCATATATTTT.

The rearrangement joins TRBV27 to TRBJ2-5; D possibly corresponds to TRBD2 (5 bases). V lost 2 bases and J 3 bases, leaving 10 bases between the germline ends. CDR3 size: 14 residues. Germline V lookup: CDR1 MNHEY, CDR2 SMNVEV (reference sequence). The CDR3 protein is CASSLGYGKETQYF. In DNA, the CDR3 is TGTGCCAGCAGTTTAGGCTACGGGAAAGAGACCCAGTACTTC.

CDR3: CASSVSSGRSDTQYF. The DNA of the CDR3 is TGTGCCAGCAGCGTTTCTAGCGGGAGGTCAGATACGCAGTATTTT. The chain uses TRBV9 and TRBJ2-3; 11 nucleotides agree with TRBD2. V lost 2 bases and J lost 4; bases outside the gene matches: 3. The CDR3 loop spans 15 amino acids. Germline lookup yields CDR1 SGDLS and CDR2 YYNGEE.